This T cell receptor (beta chain) is from a study of T-cell memory formation after mild COVID-19. Study-wide results and caveats: The study found contracting CD4+ clones mainly in CM and EM and contracting CD8+ clones in EMRA.

Trimming cost V 1 base and J 8 bases, with 15 bases left between them. The CDR3 is made up of 15 amino acids. Germline assignment: CDR1 SGHKS and CDR2 YYEKEE (reference sequence). 5'RACE, which relied on constant-segment primers, yielded TCR alpha and TCR beta cDNA libraries carrying sample barcodes and UMIs. Using its own MiXCR run on the 5' RACE reads, TCRdb lists one record per CDR3 protein. The profile shows roughly 450,000 distinct CDR3 sequences, more than 15% of them singletons. This clonotype was found a few times. The target antigen is unknown. This receptor was obtained from a young man who had mild COVID-19 (a few samples of this study predate the infection). Cell type and time point are not known. The V gene is TRBV5-5, the J gene TRBJ1-4; no clear D gene. Source material: PBMCs or a T cell subset sorted from them (not recorded which). CDR3 loop: CASSLKRRIGEKLFF. The DNA for the CDR3 is TGTGCCAGCAGCTTGAAAAGGAGGATAGGGGAAAAACTGTTTTTT.